This T cell receptor beta chain was obtained from a study of blood T cell repertoires in COVID-19. Study information: The United States, Italy and Spain provided the acute and convalescent COVID-19 samples. PBMCs, B-cell-depleted T cells, or T cells provided the cDNA or gDNA that made up the material.

Authors' data handling: Reference gene primer amplification gave nucleated cell count estimates. Sequencing was performed with immunoSEQ multiplex PCR; in TCRdb, only in-frame clones are kept and a portion is missing. V, J and clone size derive from that table, while D and trimming were established from the DNA sequence. The sample lists over 200,000 clones, around nine tenths seen once, with around 1.4% in the top ten. Germline V CDR1 and CDR2: MDHEN, SYDVKM. There are 13 residues in the CDR3. Between the trimmed V and J ends, which lost 4 bases and 1 base, there was a span of 7 bases. This chain uses TRBV28 with TRBJ1-2; D is undetermined. This clonotype was obtained from a man aged 18 to 30 with active or convalescent COVID-19. The sample consisted of peripheral blood. In DNA form, the CDR3 reads TGTGCCAGCAGTTCCCACAATAACTATGGCTACACCTTC. Translating it yields CASSSHNNYGYTF.